Each of the 20 T cell receptor beta chains below was sequenced from the same sample in a study of T cell clonality in common variable immunodeficiency. Profiled with immunoSEQ multiplex PCR; TCRdb holds only in-frame clones, not every one. Listed here are under 50,000 clones without any singletons, the top ten holding roughly 1.9%. Sequenced material: peripheral blood mononuclear cells. All receptors derive from a person aged 18 to 75 in good health.

The sample holds many counts of this clone. The read ends 3 residues shy of where the CDR3 ends; the end is completed using the germline J gene. V gene TRBV5-1 combines with J gene TRBJ1-1; D gene ambiguous. V was trimmed by 4 bases and J by 5 bases, leaving 12 bases between them. The CDR3 is made up of 13 amino acids. Per the germline V gene, CDR1 is SGHRS and CDR2 is YFSETQ. Partial CDR3 DNA: TGCGCCAGCAGCCACAAAGAAGGGACTGAA. Translating gives CASSHKEGTE. The full CDR3 protein reads CASSHKEGTEAFF.

This clone was seen ten or more times. The read comes to an end 3 residues before the CDR3 does, leaving the germline J gene to fill in the end. The gene calls are TRBV7-2 and TRBJ2-7, with 10 nucleotides matching TRBD1. This CDR3 spans 14 amino acids. The V gene end was trimmed by 5 bases and the J gene end by 1 base; junction bases not matched to a gene: 2. Germline V gene sequence: CDR1 SGHTA, CDR2 FQGNSA. CDR3 DNA (partial): TGTGCCAGCAGCCGGACAGGGGGATCCTACGAG. Translation: CASSRTGGSYE. From start to end, the CDR3 is CASSRTGGSYEQYF.

This clone was observed many times. The missing CDR3 end, 3 residues past where the read stops, is filled in from the germline J gene. The gene calls are TRBV5-6 and TRBJ1-1; D is uncertain. The length of the CDR3 is 13 residues. Looked up from germline, CDR1 is SGHDT and CDR2 is YYEEEE. Trimming pared 3 bases from V and 5 bases from J, leaving 11 bases between. CDR3 residues: CASSSYSRTEAFF. The sequenced CDR3 bases are TGTGCCAGCAGCTCATACTCCAGGACTGAA.

This clone occurred many times. At one boundary the junction diverges from the germline segment, which might be a read error. CDR3 sequence reads: CASKESLSSGANVLTF. The sequenced CDR3 bases are TGTGCCAGTAAAGAGAGCCTCAGCTCTGGGGCCAATGTC. V gene TRBV19 combines with J gene TRBJ2-6, with D perhaps TRBD1 (5 bases). The missing CDR3 end, 3 residues past where the read stops, is filled in from the germline J gene. Germline V gene sequence: CDR1 LNHDA, CDR2 SQIVND (reference sequence). This CDR3 spans 16 amino acids.

This clone was observed at least ten times. Read data end 3 residues before the CDR3 end; the end is taken from the germline J gene. The chain uses TRBV20-1 and TRBJ1-5; 10 bases map to TRBD1. J gave up 2 bases and V 3 bases, and 7 bases lay outside the gene matches. The CDR3 is 16 residues long. Germline V gene data show CDR1 as DFQATT and CDR2 as SNEGSKA (reference sequence). The CDR3 DNA, read in part, is TGCAGTGCTAGGGGAACCGGGACAGGGGGCAATCAGCCC. This gives the protein CSARGTGTGGNQP. In full, the CDR3 is CSARGTGTGGNQPQHF.

Turning to this clone: Sequencing ends 3 residues short of the CDR3 end; the germline J gene provides the rest. The chain carries TRBV2 and TRBJ1-1, with D perhaps TRBD1 (5 bases). V lost 5 bases and J 3 bases, leaving 16 bases between the germline ends. The CDR3 sequence is 15 residues long. The germline CDR1 and CDR2 sequences are SNHLY and FYNNEI. Incomplete CDR3 DNA: TGTGCCAGCAGTTCCCAGGGTTATCGCGACACTGAA. Its protein product is CASSSQGYRDTE. The whole CDR3 sequence reads CASSSQGYRDTEAFF.

This clone was observed many times. The DNA ends 3 residues before the CDR3 does, and the rest of the CDR3 is filled in from the germline J gene. The chain has TRBV7-2 and TRBJ2-3, with 9 nucleotides matching TRBD1. V shed 5 bases, J shed 6 bases, and the junction held 6 bases outside the gene matches. Per the germline V gene, CDR1 is SGHTA and CDR2 is FQGNSA. This CDR3 has 14 residues. CDR3 bases read: TGTGCCAGCAGCGCGGGACAGGGACGCGATACG. As protein: CASSAGQGRDT. The complete CDR3 reads CASSAGQGRDTQYF.

Ten or more counts support this clone. The CDR3 is cut off 3 residues early in the read; its end comes from the germline J gene. The chain has TRBV6-1 and TRBJ2-7; D uncertain. Germline assignment: CDR1 MNHNS and CDR2 SASEGT. The CDR3 consists of 12 residues. With 2 bases removed from V and 4 bases from J, the gap between germline ends came to 6 bases. Incomplete CDR3 DNA: TGTGCCAGCAGTGAACTAGGATACGAG. It specifies CASSELGYE. The whole CDR3 reads CASSELGYEQYF.

In this sample, this clone turned up many times. The junction differs from germline at one of its ends, possibly a read error. The read comes to an end 3 residues before the CDR3 does, leaving the germline J gene to fill in the end. The chain carries TRBV6-1 and TRBJ1-1; D is undetermined. Germline-derived CDR1 and CDR2 are MNHNS and SASEGT. This CDR3 spans 12 amino acids. CDR3 DNA (partial): TGTGCCAGCGGTGAAAGGGACACTGAA. It translates to CASGERDTE. From start to end, the CDR3 is CASGERDTEAFF.

This clone was observed at least ten times. The DNA ends 3 residues before the CDR3 does, and the rest of the CDR3 is filled in from the germline J gene. The J gene is TRBJ1-1, the V gene TRBV19; 7 bases are a match to TRBD1. J lost 4 bases, V lost 3 bases, and 8 bases had no gene match. The CDR3 has 15 amino acids. Germline assignment: CDR1 LNHDA and CDR2 SQIVND (reference sequence). The CDR3 bases that were read are TGTGCCAGTAGTATGGGGACAGCGGCAGGCACTGAA. Its translation: CASSMGTAAGTE. The full CDR3 sequence reads CASSMGTAAGTEAFF.

Turning to this clone: One base away lies a much larger clone, so this may be a sequencing read error. The sequence runs out 3 residues before the end of the CDR3; the remainder is reconstructed from the germline J gene. This chain connects TRBV11-1 to TRBJ1-1, with D uncertain. Germline V CDR1 and CDR2: SGHAT, FQDESV (reference sequence). The CDR3 runs 13 residues. V dropped 1 base and J dropped 1 base, with 4 bases sitting between them. Partial CDR3 DNA: TGTGCCAGCAGCTTAGACAGGAACACTGAA. Translated, it gives CASSLDRNTE. The entire CDR3 protein is CASSLDRNTEAFF.

The sample holds many counts of this clone. The read ends 3 residues shy of where the CDR3 ends; the end is completed using the germline J gene. The rearrangement joins TRBV5-6 to TRBJ1-2; perhaps TRBD1 as D (6 bases). This CDR3 comprises 14 residues. V lost 0 bases to trimming and J lost 4 bases, with 10 bases between them. Looked up from germline, CDR1 is SGHDT and CDR2 is YYEEEE. CDR3 DNA, as far as it was read: TGTGCCAGCAGCTTGGAGGACAGACCCTATGGC. Translation gives CASSLEDRPYG. The whole CDR3 reads CASSLEDRPYGYTF.

This clone was seen repeatedly, ten times or more. The CDR3 end falls 3 residues outside the read, so it is completed with the germline J gene. V usage is TRBV4-2 and J usage is TRBJ2-7, with 11 bases fitting TRBD2. Germline CDR1 reads LGHNA; CDR2 reads YNFKEQ. The CDR3 covers 17 residues. V lost 4 bases to trimming and J lost 6 bases; unmatched junction nucleotides: 14. The covered CDR3 bases are TGTGCCAGCAGCCCTAGCGGACTAGCGGGCTCGGTGCCCGAG. Amino acids: CASSPSGLAGSVPE. The CDR3 reads in full as CASSPSGLAGSVPEQYF.

This clone was picked up many times. Coverage ceases 3 residues before the CDR3 finishes, and the germline J gene fills in the end. V usage is TRBV6-2 or TRBV6-3 and J usage is TRBJ1-1; 9 nucleotides agree with TRBD1. The CDR3 spans 13 residues. Germline CDR1 and CDR2: MNHEY and SVGEGT. Partial CDR3 DNA: TGTGCCAGCATCCTACCGGGACAGGGAGGA. Its translation: CASILPGQGG. In full, the CDR3 is CASILPGQGGAFF.

This clone was seen at least ten times. The read gets to within 3 residues of the CDR3 end, and the germline J gene fills in the rest. The rearrangement joins TRBV20-1 to TRBJ2-7, with TRBD2 as a possible D gene (5 bases). CDR1 is DFQATT, CDR2 SNEGSKA, per germline (reference sequence). CDR3 size: 14 residues. V was shortened by 6 bases and J by 2 bases, with 17 bases between the two germline ends. Incomplete CDR3 DNA: TGCAGTGCCCCCGGCGTCCCGAGGGCCTACGAG. Translated, it gives CSAPGVPRAYE. The CDR3 as a whole reads CSAPGVPRAYEQYF.

This clone was picked up many times. The read finishes 3 residues shy of the CDR3 end, and the germline J gene is used to complete it. The rearrangement uses TRBV30 and TRBJ1-1; D is perhaps TRBD1 (5 bases). The CDR3 consists of 10 residues. V was shortened by 8 bases and J by 6 bases, with 10 bases between the two germline ends. CDR1 is GTSNPN and CDR2 is SVGIG in the germline V gene (reference sequence). CDR3 sequence reads: CAGGVAEAFF. Partial CDR3 DNA: TGTGCCGGAGGGGTGGCTGAA.

By its share, this clone is medium-sized. The read falls 3 residues short of the CDR3 end, and the missing part is taken from the germline J gene. J is TRBJ2-1 and V is TRBV7-3, with 8 bases lining up with TRBD2. J gave up 8 bases and V 3 bases, and 6 bases lay outside the gene matches. Per the germline V gene, CDR1 is SGHTA and CDR2 is FQGTGA. The CDR3 has 14 residues. The sequenced CDR3 bases are TGTGCCAGCAGCTTGAAGGGACTAGGGGATGAG. Translating it yields CASSLKGLGDE. In full, the CDR3 reads CASSLKGLGDEQFF.

Many counts were recorded for this clone. The sequenced fragment ends 3 residues before the CDR3 boundary, so the rest is inferred from the germline J gene. The chain employs TRBV5-1 and TRBJ2-6, with 7 bases lining up with TRBD1. The CDR3 spans 15 residues. Germline-derived CDR1 and CDR2 are SGHRS and YFSETQ. J was trimmed by 4 bases and V by 5 bases; bases with no gene match: 6. The chain's CDR3 is CASRNRGAGANVLTF. Partial CDR3 DNA: TGCGCCAGCAGGAACAGGGGTGCGGGGGCCAACGTC.

Points on this clone: The read finishes 3 residues shy of the CDR3 end, and the germline J gene is used to complete it. The V gene is TRBV5-1, the J gene TRBJ2-1, with 13 bases aligning to TRBD2. The germline V gene has CDR1 SGHRS and CDR2 YFSETQ. The CDR3 consists of 16 residues. The J segment lost 9 bases and the V segment lost 3 bases, leaving 9 bases of the junction unmatched. This CDR3 reads CASSSPTSGGAIEQFF. The CDR3 DNA, read in part, is TGCGCCAGCAGCTCGCCCACTAGCGGGGGGGCAATTGAG.

This clone was seen many times. The CDR3 end is not reached by the read, which stops 3 residues before it; the germline J gene fills it in. The rearrangement links TRBV11-3 to TRBJ1-1; D is possibly TRBD1 (5 bases). The CDR3 is 14 amino acids. CDR1 SGHNT and CDR2 YENEEA come from the germline V gene. Between the trimmed V and J ends, which lost 3 bases and 5 bases, there was a span of 13 bases. Incomplete CDR3 DNA: TGTGCCAGCAGCTTGACAGCGGGTGAGACTGAA. Translated: CASSLTAGETE. The entire CDR3 is CASSLTAGETEAFF. The variable domain in full, completed from reference TRBV11-3 and TRBJ1-1, reads EAGVVQSPRYKIIEKKQPVAFWCNPISGHNTLYWYLQNLGQGPELLIRYENEEAVDDSQLPKDRFSAERLKGVDSTLKIQPAELGDSAVYLCASSLTAGETEAFFGQGTRLTVV.